Presented here are 18 T cell receptor beta chains from one specimen sequenced in a study of cytomegalovirus exposure and HLA in healthy donors. This PCR relied on a set of 60 Vbeta primers and 13 Jbeta primers. The repertoire was sequenced with immunoSEQ multiplex PCR; TCRdb's copy has only in-frame clones and lacks some. The sample lists approximately 120,000 clones, 74% occurring once. Sequenced material: PBMCs. All receptors come from a man in his forties in good health and CMV-seropositive.

The chain employs TRBV19 and TRBJ1-4; D uncertain. Germline loops: CDR1 LNHDA, CDR2 SQIVND (reference sequence). The CDR3 loop spans 16 amino acids. Trimming took 6 bases from V and 0 from J, leaving 14 bases between them. CDR3 amino acids: CASSRLDGATNEKLFF. CDR3 bases: TGTGCCAGTAGCCGACTAGACGGAGCAACTAATGAAAAACTGTTTTTT. Using reference TRBV19 and TRBJ1-4 for the parts outside the CDR3, the full variable domain is DGGITQSPKYLFRKEGQNVTLSCEQNLNHDAMYWYRQDPGQGLRLIYYSQIVNDFQKGDIAEGYSVSREKKESFPLTVTSAQKNPTAFYLCASSRLDGATNEKLFFGSGTQLSVL.

The sample holds one count of this clone. The chain employs TRBV28 and TRBJ1-2; maybe TRBD1 (6 bases). The V end lost 7 bases, the J end lost 7 bases, and 16 bases lay between the germline ends. CDR3 length: 13 amino acids. The germline V gene encodes CDR1 MDHEN and CDR2 SYDVKM. CDR3 region: CASNSFDRFGYTF. CDR3 nucleotide sequence: TGTGCCAGCAACTCCTTCGACAGGTTTGGCTACACCTTC.

In its sample, this clone was seen once. The chain recombines TRBV9 with TRBJ2-5, with D perhaps TRBD2 (6 bases). Germline V gene lookup returns CDR1 SGDLS and CDR2 YYNGEE. This CDR3 spans 14 amino acids. V lost 2 bases to trimming and J lost 7 bases, with 15 bases between them. The DNA of the CDR3 is TGTGCCAGCAGCGTTAGCGGAGGAGCCGCGACCCAGTACTTC. Translation gives CASSVSGGAATQYF.

The chain couples TRBV7-2 to TRBJ2-5, with unresolved D. Looked up from germline, CDR1 is SGHTA and CDR2 is FQGNSA. Trimming stripped 4 bases from V and 5 bases from J, with 8 bases between. The CDR3 extends over 12 amino acids. The CDR3 bases are TGTGCCAGCAGCTCCCAGTGGGAGACCCAGTACTTC. Its protein is CASSSQWETQYF.

The rearrangement uses TRBV5-1 and TRBJ1-2, with TRBD1 matching over 7 bases. CDR1 and CDR2 (germline): SGHRS, YFSETQ. V lost 0 bases, J lost 8 bases, and 4 bases stayed unmatched. CDR3 length equals 13 residues. This chain's CDR3 is CASSLAEGAGYTF. The CDR3 coding sequence is TGCGCCAGCAGCTTGGCGGAGGGGGCGGGCTACACCTTC.

The J gene is TRBJ1-3, the V gene TRBV18; possibly TRBD1 for D (5 bases). The germline gives CDR1 KGHSH, CDR2 LQKENI. The CDR3 runs to 13 residues. V was shortened by 2 bases and J by 5 bases, with 7 bases between the two germline ends. The CDR3 coding sequence is TGTGCCAGCTCACCAGCGGGACGAAACACCATATATTTT. Translated, it gives CASSPAGRNTIYF.

This clone came up a few times. The rearrangement links TRBV5-1 to TRBJ2-7; TRBD1 aligns across 10 bases. Germline trimming cut 5 bases from V and 3 bases from J; bases unmatched to any gene: 5. The CDR3 totals 14 residues. Germline V lookup: CDR1 SGHRS, CDR2 YFSETQ. The DNA of the CDR3 is TGCGCCAGCAGAGTAGGGACAGGGGACTACGAGCAGTACTTC. It codes for CASRVGTGDYEQYF. The whole variable domain, filled in from reference TRBV5-1 and TRBJ2-7, reads KAGVTQTPRYLIKTRGQQVTLSCSPISGHRSVSWYQQTPGQGLQFLFEYFSETQRNKGNFPGRFSGRQFSNSRSEMNVSTLELGDSALYLCASRVGTGDYEQYFGPGTRLTVT.

This clone was observed a handful of times. The chain employs TRBV11-3 and TRBJ2-2; weak D call: TRBD1 (5 bases). V lost 4 bases, J lost 1 base, and 16 bases lay in between. Germline CDR1 is SGHNT and CDR2 is YENEEA. The CDR3 is 17 amino acids. CDR3 nucleotides: TGTGCCAGCAGCTACTATTCTATCGGACAGAACACCGGGGAGCTGTTTTTT. Translation: CASSYYSIGQNTGELFF.

This clone was seen a few times. The rearrangement joins TRBV5-6 to TRBJ1-1; D remains unclear. Per the germline V gene, CDR1 is SGHDT and CDR2 is YYEEEE. Trimming took off 5 bases at V and 6 bases at J, with 14 bases between the two ends. The CDR3 loop spans 13 amino acids. The CDR3 DNA is TGTGCCAGCAGATTTGCGGGTTGGCCTGAAGCTTTCTTT. Protein product: CASRFAGWPEAFF.

The V and J genes are TRBV25-1 and TRBJ2-7, with 9 bases that match TRBD1. V lost 11 bases, J lost 5 bases, and 10 bases stayed unmatched. This CDR3 comprises 13 residues. Germline V gives CDR1 MGHDK, CDR2 SYGVNS. CDR3 coding DNA: TGTGCCGCGAGGGGGACAGGGCACCACGAGCAGTACTTC. As protein: CAARGTGHHEQYF.

This clone came up a few times. This sequence joins TRBV9 and TRBJ2-1; 11 positions match TRBD2. Germline V gene lookup returns CDR1 SGDLS and CDR2 YYNGEE. J was trimmed by 10 bases and V by 0 bases; bases with no gene match: 12. The CDR3 totals 17 residues. For the CDR3, the DNA is TGTGCCAGCAGCGTAGGGGGAACTAGCGGGGGCGCGGTCGAGCAGTTCTTC. Amino acid sequence: CASSVGGTSGGAVEQFF.

V is TRBV9 and J is TRBJ1-1; unclear D gene. Germline CDR1 is SGDLS and CDR2 is YYNGEE. V was clipped by 4 bases and J by 0 bases, with 13 bases between them. The CDR3 is 15 amino acids. DNA for the CDR3: TGTGCCAGCAGCCCAGGACTAAGGATGAACACTGAAGCTTTCTTT. Protein product: CASSPGLRMNTEAFF.

This chain links TRBV5-1 with TRBJ2-7; 8 nucleotides line up with TRBD2. Germline CDR1 SGHRS, CDR2 YFSETQ. V shed 3 bases and J 6 bases; nucleotides not matched to a gene: 11. The CDR3 spans 15 residues. The CDR3 reads CASSSSLGLDPEQYF. DNA for the CDR3: TGCGCCAGCAGCTCATCTCTGGGACTAGATCCCGAGCAGTACTTC.

This sequence joins TRBV27 and TRBJ2-7, with D possibly being TRBD2 (6 bases). V gave up 5 bases and J gave up 3 bases, with 17 bases separating them. CDR3 length: 15 amino acids. Germline-derived CDR1 and CDR2 are MNHEY and SMNVEV (reference sequence). The CDR3 reads CASSTKRAEVYEQYF. The CDR3 DNA follows: TGTGCCAGCAGTACGAAGCGGGCAGAGGTCTACGAGCAGTACTTC.

This chain connects TRBV4-2 to TRBJ2-1; D not certain. CDR3 length: 16 amino acids. The V gene lost 0 bases and the J gene lost 0 bases, with 9 bases spanning the gap. CDR1 and CDR2 (germline): LGHNA, YNFKEQ. CDR3 protein: CASSQDGGPSYNEQFF. CDR3 in DNA: TGTGCCAGCAGCCAAGACGGCGGCCCCTCCTACAATGAGCAGTTCTTC.

The CDR3 loop reads CASSRTGYLEQFF. In nucleotides, the CDR3 is TGTGCCAGCAGTCGGACAGGGTATCTTGAGCAGTTCTTC. This chain links TRBV6-5 with TRBJ2-1; 8 nucleotides agree with TRBD1. Germline V gives CDR1 MNHEY, CDR2 SVGAGI. This CDR3 has 13 amino acids. V shed 5 bases and J 9 bases; nucleotides not matched to a gene: 6.

J is TRBJ2-3 and V is TRBV15; TRBD2 matches 7 bases. The CDR3 runs to 16 residues. Germline V gene data show CDR1 as LNHNV and CDR2 as YYDKDF (reference sequence). J gave up 0 bases and V 4 bases, and 7 bases lay outside the gene matches. The DNA for the CDR3 is TGTGCCACCAGCACCGAACTAGCGACTAGCACAGATACGCAGTATTTT. It encodes CATSTELATSTDTQYF.

The chain carries TRBV29-1 and TRBJ2-5; 7 positions agree with TRBD2. The germline CDR1 and CDR2 sequences are SQVTM and ANQGSEA. The CDR3 loop spans 12 amino acids. The V and J ends lost 8 bases and 4 bases, in that order; junction bases with no gene match: 7. This CDR3 is CSLAGRGETQYF. For the CDR3, the DNA is TGCAGCCTCGCGGGGAGGGGAGAGACCCAGTACTTC.